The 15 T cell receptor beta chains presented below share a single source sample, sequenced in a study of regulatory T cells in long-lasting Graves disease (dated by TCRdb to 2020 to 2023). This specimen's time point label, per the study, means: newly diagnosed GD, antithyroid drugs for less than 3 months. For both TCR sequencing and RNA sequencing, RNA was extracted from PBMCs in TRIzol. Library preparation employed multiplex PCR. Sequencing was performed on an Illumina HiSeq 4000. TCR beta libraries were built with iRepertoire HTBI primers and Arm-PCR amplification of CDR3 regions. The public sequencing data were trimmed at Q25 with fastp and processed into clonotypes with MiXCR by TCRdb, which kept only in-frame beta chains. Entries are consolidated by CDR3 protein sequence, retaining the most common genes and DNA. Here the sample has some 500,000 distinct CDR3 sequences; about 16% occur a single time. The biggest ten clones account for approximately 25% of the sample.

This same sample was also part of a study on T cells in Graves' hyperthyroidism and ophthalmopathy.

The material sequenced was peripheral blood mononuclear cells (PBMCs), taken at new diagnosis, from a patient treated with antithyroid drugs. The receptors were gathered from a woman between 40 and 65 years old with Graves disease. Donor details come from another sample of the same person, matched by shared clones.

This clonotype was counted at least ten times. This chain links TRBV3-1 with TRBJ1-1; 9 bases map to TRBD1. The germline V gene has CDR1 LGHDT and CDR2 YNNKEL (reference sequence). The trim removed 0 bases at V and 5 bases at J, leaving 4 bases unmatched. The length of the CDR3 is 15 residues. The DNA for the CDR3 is TGTGCCAGCAGCCAAGAAGACAGGGGGTGGACTGAAGCTTTCTTT. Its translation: CASSQEDRGWTEAFF.

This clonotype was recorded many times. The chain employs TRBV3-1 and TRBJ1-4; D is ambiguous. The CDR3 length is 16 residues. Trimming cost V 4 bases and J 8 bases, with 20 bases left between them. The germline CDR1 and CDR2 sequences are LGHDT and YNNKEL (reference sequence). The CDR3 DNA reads TGTGCCAGCAGCCGACTCGGGCTCGGTAGGGTAGAAAAACTGTTTTTT. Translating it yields CASSRLGLGRVEKLFF.

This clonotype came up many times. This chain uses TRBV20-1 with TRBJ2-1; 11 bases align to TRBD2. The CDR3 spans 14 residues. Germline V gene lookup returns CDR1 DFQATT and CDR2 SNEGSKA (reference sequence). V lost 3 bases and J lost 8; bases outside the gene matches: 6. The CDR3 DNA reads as TGCAGTGCTAGGTCTAGCGGGGGGAAGGATGAGCAGTTCTTC. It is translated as CSARSSGGKDEQFF.

CDR3 region: CASSLGVGGRYEQYF. Written as DNA, the CDR3 is TGTGCCAGCAGCTTGGGGGTTGGGGGACGTTACGAGCAGTACTTC. The rearrangement joins TRBV7-2 to TRBJ2-3, with D possibly called TRBD1 or TRBD2 (5 bases each). The closer fit of TRBJ2-7 to the DNA end suggests the J call may be wrong. The germline gives CDR1 SGHTA, CDR2 FQGNSA. The length of the CDR3 is 15 residues.

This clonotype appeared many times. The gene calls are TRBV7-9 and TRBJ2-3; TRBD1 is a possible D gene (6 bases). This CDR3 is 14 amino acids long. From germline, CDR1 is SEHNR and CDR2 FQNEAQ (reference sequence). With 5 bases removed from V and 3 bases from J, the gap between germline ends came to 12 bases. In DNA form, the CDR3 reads TGTGCCAGCAGCGCCCACAGGGAGACAGATACGCAGTATTTT. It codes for CASSAHRETDTQYF.

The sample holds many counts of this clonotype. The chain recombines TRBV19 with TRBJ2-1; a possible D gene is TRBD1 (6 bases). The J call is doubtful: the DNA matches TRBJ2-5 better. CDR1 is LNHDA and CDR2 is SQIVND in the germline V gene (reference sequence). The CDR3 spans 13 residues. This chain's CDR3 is CASSTGVRETQYF. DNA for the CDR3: TGTGCCAGTAGTACAGGGGTTCGAGAGACCCAGTACTTC.

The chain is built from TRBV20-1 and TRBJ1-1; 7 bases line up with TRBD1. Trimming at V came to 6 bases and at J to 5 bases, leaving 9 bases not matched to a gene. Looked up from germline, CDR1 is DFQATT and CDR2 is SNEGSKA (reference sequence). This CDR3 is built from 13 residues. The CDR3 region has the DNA TGCAGTGCCAACCCGACAGGGATGACTGAAGCTTTCTTT. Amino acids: CSANPTGMTEAFF.

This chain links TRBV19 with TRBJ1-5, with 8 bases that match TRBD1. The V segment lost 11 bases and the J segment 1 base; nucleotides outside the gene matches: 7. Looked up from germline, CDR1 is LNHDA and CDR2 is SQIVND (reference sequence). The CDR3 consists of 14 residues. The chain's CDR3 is CAGKRTGSNQPQHF. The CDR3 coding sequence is TGTGCCGGTAAACGGACAGGGAGCAATCAGCCCCAGCATTTT.

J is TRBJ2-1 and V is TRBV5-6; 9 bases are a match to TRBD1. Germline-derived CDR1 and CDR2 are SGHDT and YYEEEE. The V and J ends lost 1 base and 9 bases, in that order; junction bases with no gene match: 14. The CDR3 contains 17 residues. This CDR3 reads CASSLYARDRVSGEQFF. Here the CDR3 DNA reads TGTGCCAGCAGCTTGTATGCTCGGGACAGGGTCTCCGGTGAGCAGTTCTTC.

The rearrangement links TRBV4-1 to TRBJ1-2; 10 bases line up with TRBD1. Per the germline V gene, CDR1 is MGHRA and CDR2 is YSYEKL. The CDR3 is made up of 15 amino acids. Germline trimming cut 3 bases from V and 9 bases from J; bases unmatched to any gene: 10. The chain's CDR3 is CASSHHSGQGTSYTF. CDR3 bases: TGCGCCAGCAGCCATCACTCGGGACAGGGGACTAGCTACACCTTC.

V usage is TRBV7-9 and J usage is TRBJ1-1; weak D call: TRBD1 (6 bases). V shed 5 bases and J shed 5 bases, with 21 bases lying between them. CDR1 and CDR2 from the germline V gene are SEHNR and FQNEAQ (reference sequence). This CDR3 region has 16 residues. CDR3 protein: CASSQPEGGGWTEAFF. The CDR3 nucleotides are TGTGCCAGCAGCCAGCCCGAGGGAGGGGGTTGGACTGAAGCTTTCTTT.

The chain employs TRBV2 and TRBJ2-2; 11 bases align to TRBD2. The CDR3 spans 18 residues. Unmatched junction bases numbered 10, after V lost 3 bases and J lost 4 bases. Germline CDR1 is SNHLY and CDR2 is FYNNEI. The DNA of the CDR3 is TGTGCCAGCAGTGATTTAGCGGGGGGGCCGATATTCACCGGGGAGCTGTTTTTT. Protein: CASSDLAGGPIFTGELFF.

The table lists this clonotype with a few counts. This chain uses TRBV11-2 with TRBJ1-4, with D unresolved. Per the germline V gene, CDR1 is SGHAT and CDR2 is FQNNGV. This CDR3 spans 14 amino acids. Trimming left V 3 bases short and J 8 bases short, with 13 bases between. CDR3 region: CASSLGGLREKLFF. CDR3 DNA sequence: TGTGCCAGCAGCTTGGGAGGGCTGAGGGAAAAACTGTTTTTT.

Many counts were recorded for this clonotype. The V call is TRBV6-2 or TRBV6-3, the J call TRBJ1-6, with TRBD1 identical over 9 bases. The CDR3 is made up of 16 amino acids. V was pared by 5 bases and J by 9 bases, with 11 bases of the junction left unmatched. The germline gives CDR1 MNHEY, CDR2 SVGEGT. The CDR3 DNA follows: TGTGCCAGCAGTGACCCGGGACAGGGAGAATCTTCACCCCTCCACTTT. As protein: CASSDPGQGESSPLHF.

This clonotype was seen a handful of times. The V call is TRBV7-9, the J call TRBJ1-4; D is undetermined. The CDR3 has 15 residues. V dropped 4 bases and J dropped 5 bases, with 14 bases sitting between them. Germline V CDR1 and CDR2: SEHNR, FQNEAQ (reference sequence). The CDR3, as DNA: TGTGCCAGCAGCTCCGTTAGGGCTAGAAATGAAAAACTGTTTTTT. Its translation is CASSSVRARNEKLFF.